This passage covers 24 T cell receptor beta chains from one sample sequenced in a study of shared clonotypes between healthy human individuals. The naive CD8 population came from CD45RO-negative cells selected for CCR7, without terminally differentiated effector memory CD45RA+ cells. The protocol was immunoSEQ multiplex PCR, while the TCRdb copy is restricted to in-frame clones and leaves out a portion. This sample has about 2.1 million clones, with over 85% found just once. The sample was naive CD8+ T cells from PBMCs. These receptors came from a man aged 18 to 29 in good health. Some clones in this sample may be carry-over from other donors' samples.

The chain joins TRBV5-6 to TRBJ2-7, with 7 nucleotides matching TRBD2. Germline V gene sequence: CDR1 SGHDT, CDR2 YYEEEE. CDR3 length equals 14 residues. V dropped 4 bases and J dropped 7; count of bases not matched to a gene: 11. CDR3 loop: CASSPTTSSGEQYF. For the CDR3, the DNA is TGTGCCAGCAGCCCAACGACTAGCTCCGGTGAGCAGTACTTC.

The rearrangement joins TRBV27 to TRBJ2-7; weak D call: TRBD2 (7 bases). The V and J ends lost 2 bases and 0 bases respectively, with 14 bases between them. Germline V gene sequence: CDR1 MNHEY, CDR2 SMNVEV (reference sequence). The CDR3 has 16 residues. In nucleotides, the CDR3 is TGTGCCAGCAGTTTAGGTTTCGGGGGGCCCTCCTACGAGCAGTACTTC. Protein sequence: CASSLGFGGPSYEQYF.

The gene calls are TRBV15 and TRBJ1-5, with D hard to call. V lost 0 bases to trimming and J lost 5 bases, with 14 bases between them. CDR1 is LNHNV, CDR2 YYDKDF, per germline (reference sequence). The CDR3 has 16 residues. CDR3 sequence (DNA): TGTGCCACCAGCAGAGACGATCCTACACCCGATCAGCCCCAGCATTTT. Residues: CATSRDDPTPDQPQHF.

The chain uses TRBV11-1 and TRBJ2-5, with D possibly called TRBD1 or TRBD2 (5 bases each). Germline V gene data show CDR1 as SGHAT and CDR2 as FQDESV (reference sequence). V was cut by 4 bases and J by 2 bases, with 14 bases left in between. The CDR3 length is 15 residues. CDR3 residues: CASSSRGTEQETQYF. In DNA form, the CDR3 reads TGTGCCAGCAGCTCGAGAGGGACGGAACAAGAGACCCAGTACTTC. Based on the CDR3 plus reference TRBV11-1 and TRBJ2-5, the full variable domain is EAEVAQSPRYKITEKSQAVAFWCDPISGHATLYWYRQILGQGPELLVQFQDESVVDDSQLPKDRFSAERLKGVDSTLKIQPAELGDSAMYLCASSSRGTEQETQYFGPGTRLLVL.

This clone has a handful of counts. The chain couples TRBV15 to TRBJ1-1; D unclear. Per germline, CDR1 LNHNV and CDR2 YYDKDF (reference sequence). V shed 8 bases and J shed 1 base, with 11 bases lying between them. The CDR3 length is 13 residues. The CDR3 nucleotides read TGTGCCACCCAGGACTTACAGAACACTGAAGCTTTCTTT. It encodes CATQDLQNTEAFF. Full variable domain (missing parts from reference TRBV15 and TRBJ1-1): DAMVIQNPRYQVTQFGKPVTLSCSQTLNHNVMYWYQQKSSQAPKLLFHYYDKDFNNEADTPDNFQSRRPNTSFCFLDIRSPGLGDTAMYLCATQDLQNTEAFFGQGTRLTVV.

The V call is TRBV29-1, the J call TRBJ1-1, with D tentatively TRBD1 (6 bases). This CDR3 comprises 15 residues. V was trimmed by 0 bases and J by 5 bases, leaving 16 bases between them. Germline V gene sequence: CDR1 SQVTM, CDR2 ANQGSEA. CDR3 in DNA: TGCAGCGTTGAAGATCTTTGGGGGCGCGTGACTGAAGCTTTCTTT. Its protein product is CSVEDLWGRVTEAFF.

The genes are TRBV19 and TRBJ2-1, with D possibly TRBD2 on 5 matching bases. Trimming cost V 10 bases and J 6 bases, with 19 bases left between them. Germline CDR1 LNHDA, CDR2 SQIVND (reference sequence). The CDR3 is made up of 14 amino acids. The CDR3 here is CATIGRTRVNEQFF. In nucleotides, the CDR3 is TGTGCCACTATAGGGAGAACCCGGGTCAATGAGCAGTTCTTC.

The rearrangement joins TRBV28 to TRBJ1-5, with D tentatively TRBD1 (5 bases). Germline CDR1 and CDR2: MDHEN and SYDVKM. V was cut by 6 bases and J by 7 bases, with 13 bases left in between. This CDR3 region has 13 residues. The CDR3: CASSHGGGQPQHF. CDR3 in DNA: TGTGCCAGCAGCCACGGGGGGGGACAGCCCCAGCATTTT. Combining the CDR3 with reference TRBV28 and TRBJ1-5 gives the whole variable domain DVKVTQSSRYLVKRTGEKVFLECVQDMDHENMFWYRQDPGLGLRLIYFSYDVKMKEKGDIPEGYSVSREKKERFSLILESASTNQTSMYLCASSHGGGQPQHFGDGTRLSIL.

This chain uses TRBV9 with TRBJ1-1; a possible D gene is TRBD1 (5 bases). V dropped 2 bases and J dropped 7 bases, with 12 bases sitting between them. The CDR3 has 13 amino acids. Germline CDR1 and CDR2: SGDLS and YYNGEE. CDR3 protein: CASSVYSDSEAFF. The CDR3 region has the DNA TGTGCCAGCAGCGTCTATTCTGACAGTGAAGCTTTCTTT.

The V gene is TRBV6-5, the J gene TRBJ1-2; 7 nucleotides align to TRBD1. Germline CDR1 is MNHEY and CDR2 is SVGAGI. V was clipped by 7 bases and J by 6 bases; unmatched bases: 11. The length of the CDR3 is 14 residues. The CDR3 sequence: CASKEGAQGHGYTF. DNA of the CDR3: TGTGCCAGCAAGGAGGGGGCACAGGGGCATGGCTACACCTTC.

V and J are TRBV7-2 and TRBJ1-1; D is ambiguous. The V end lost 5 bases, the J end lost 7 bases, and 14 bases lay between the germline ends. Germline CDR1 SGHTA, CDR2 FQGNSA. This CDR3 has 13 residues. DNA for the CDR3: TGTGCCAGCAGCCTCGACATTCCGAGTGAAGCTTTCTTT. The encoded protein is CASSLDIPSEAFF.

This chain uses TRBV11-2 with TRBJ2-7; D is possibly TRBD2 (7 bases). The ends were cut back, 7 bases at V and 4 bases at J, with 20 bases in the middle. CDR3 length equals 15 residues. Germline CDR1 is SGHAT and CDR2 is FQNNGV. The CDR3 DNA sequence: TGTGCCAGCAACTTCCGTTCCGGGGGGCGTTACGAGCAGTACTTC. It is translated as CASNFRSGGRYEQYF.

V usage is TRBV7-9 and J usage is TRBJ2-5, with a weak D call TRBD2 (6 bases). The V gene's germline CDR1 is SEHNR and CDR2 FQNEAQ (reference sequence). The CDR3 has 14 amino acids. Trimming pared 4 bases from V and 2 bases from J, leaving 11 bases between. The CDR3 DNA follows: TGTGCCAGCAGCTCCGCCGCGGGACAAGAGACCCAGTACTTC. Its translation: CASSSAAGQETQYF.

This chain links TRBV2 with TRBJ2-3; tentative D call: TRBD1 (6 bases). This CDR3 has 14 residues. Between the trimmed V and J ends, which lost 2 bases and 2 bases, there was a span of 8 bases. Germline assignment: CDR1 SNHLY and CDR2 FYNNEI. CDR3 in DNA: TGTGCCAGCAGTGAATACAGGGTCACAGATACGCAGTATTTT. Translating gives CASSEYRVTDTQYF.

This CDR3 reads CASSLTQGRGEQYF. CDR3 nucleotide sequence: TGTGCCAGCAGCCTTACTCAGGGGAGGGGCGAGCAGTACTTC. The gene calls are TRBV11-2 and TRBJ2-7; D is perhaps TRBD2 (7 bases). The V end was cut by 5 bases, the J end by 6 bases, with 17 bases between. Germline-derived CDR1 and CDR2 are SGHAT and FQNNGV. The CDR3 spans 14 residues.

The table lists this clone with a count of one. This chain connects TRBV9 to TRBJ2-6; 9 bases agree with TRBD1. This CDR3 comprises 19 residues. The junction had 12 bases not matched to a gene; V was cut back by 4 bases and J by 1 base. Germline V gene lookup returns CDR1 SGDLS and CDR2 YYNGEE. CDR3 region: CASSPPWDREISGANVLTF. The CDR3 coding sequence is TGTGCCAGCAGCCCGCCCTGGGACAGGGAAATTTCTGGGGCCAACGTCCTGACTTTC.

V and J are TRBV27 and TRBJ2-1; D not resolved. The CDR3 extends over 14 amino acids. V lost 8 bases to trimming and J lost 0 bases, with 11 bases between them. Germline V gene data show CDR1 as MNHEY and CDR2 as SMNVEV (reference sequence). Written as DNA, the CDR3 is TGTGCCAGCGCTGAATGGGGCTCCTACAATGAGCAGTTCTTC. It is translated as CASAEWGSYNEQFF.

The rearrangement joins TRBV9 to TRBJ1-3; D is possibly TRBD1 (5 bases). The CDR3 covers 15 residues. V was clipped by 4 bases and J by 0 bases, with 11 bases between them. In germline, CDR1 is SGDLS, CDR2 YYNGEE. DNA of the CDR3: TGTGCCAGCAGCTTTCAGGGAATCTCTGGAAACACCATATATTTT. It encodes CASSFQGISGNTIYF.

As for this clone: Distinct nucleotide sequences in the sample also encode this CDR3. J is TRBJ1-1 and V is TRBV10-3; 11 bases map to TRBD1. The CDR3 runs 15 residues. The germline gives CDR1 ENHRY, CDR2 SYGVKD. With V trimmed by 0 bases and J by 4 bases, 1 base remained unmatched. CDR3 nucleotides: TGTGCCATCAGTGAGTCCGGGACAGGGGGCACTGAAGCTTTCTTT. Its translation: CAISESGTGGTEAFF.

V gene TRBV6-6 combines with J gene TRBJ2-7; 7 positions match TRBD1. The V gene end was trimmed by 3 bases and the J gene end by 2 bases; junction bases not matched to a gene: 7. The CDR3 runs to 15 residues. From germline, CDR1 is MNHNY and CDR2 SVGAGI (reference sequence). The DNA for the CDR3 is TGTGCCAGCAGTTATTCCGGGACAGACGCCTACGAGCAGTACTTC. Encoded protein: CASSYSGTDAYEQYF.

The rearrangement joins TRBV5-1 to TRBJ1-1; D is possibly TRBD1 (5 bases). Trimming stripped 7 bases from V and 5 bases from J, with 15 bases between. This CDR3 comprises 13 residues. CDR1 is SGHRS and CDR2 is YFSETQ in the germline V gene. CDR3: CASSGGRGTEAFF. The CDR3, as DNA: TGCGCCAGCTCCGGGGGGAGAGGGACTGAAGCTTTCTTT.

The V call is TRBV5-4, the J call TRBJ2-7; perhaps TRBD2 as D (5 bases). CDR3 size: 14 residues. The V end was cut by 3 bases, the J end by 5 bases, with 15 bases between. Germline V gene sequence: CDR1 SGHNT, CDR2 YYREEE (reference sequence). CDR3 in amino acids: CASSWGTEANEQYF. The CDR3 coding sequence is TGTGCCAGCAGCTGGGGTACGGAGGCAAACGAGCAGTACTTC.

The CDR3 bases are TGTGCCAGTGGGGTCCAACCCTACTCCTACAATGAGCAGTTCTTC. Encoded protein: CASGVQPYSYNEQFF. The rearrangement joins TRBV13 to TRBJ2-1; no reliable D call. This CDR3 has 15 amino acids. V lost 9 bases, J lost 0 bases, and 15 bases lay in between. The germline V gene encodes CDR1 PRHDT and CDR2 FYEKMQ (reference sequence).

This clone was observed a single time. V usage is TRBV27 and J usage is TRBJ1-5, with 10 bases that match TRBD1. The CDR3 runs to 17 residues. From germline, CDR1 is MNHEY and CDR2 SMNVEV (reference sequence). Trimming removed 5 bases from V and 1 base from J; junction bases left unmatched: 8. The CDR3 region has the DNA TGTGCCAGCAGTGTCGCCGGGACAGGGGAGAGCAATCAGCCCCAGCATTTT. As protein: CASSVAGTGESNQPQHF.